This TCR beta chain appears in the sequencing data of a study of early T cells in non-severe SARS-CoV-2 infection. In the study overall: Alpha and beta chains were unpaired, from unsorted whole-blood bulk RNA.

The study, taken as a whole, reports: The study's VDJdb matching favored anti-spike CD8 responses and missed private and CD4 specificities.

With respect to this clonotype: Antigen unknown.

cDNA molecules, individually, were tagged with unique molecular identifiers. TCRdb passed the 5' RACE reads through MiXCR, listing each CDR3 protein once. The sample holds under 140,000 distinct CDR3 sequences; roughly 13% are singletons and the top ten take approximately 4%. The CDR3 contains 14 residues. The ends lost 8 bases at V and 5 bases at J; junction bases unmatched: 6. Germline V gene sequence: CDR1 MNHEY, CDR2 SMNVEV (reference sequence). The specimen comprised whole blood, sampled at baseline. The V and J genes are TRBV27 and TRBJ1-6; TRBD1 matches 7 bases. The clonotype was recovered from an adult who was a healthcare worker with PCR-confirmed SARS-CoV-2 infection or an uninfected control (not recorded which). The CDR3: CASARQGNNSPLHF. CDR3 nucleotide sequence: TGTGCCAGCGCAAGACAGGGCAATAATTCACCCCTCCACTTT.